This entry describes one T cell receptor (beta chain). Antigen: not known. The data are from a study of cytotoxic CD8 clonotypes in ibrutinib-treated CLL. The protocol was immunoSEQ multiplex PCR, while the TCRdb copy is restricted to in-frame clones and leaves out a portion. The sample has around 33,000 clones; approximately 70% are singletons. The CDR3 is made up of 16 amino acids. Germline loops: CDR1 LNHDA, CDR2 SQIVND (reference sequence). The ends were cut back, 1 base at V and 0 bases at J, with 10 bases in the middle. Whole-study results and caveats: Patients had baseline clonality above age-matched healthy donors, and this clonality moved with circulating CD8+ T-cell counts. A rise in clonality was seen at ibrutinib response, and a fall back toward baseline was seen at progression. Public clonotypes were seen rarely and were contracted or stable on treatment.

This specimen was PBMCs, taken before ibrutinib treatment. This rearrangement joins TRBV19 to TRBJ1-3, with D maybe TRBD1 (6 bases). The receptor comes from a human donor with chronic lymphocytic leukemia. The CDR3 coding sequence is TGTGCCAGTAGTATAGCGGCCAGGGGCTCTGGAAACACCATATATTTT. Translation gives CASSIAARGSGNTIYF. Based on the CDR3 plus reference TRBV19 and TRBJ1-3, the full variable domain is DGGITQSPKYLFRKEGQNVTLSCEQNLNHDAMYWYRQDPGQGLRLIYYSQIVNDFQKGDIAEGYSVSREKKESFPLTVTSAQKNPTAFYLCASSIAARGSGNTIYFGEGSWLTVV.